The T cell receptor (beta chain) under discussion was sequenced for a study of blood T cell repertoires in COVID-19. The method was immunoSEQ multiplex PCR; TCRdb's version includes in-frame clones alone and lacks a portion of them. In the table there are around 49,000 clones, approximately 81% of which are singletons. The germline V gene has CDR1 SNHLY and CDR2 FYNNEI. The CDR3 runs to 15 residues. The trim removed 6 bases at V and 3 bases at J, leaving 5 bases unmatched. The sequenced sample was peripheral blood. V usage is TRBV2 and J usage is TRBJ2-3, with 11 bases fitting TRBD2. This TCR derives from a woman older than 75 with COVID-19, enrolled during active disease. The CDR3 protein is CASRVAGGPTDTQYF. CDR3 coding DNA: TGTGCCAGCAGGGTAGCGGGAGGGCCGACAGATACGCAGTATTTT.